This T cell receptor beta chain comes out of a study of T cells in Graves' hyperthyroidism and ophthalmopathy. RNA transcripts gave rise to amplified TCR beta CDR3 regions. The HTBI set primed first-round TCR CDR3 RT-PCR. TCRdb itself ran the multiplex PCR reads through MiXCR, one entry per CDR3 protein. The sample holds roughly 660,000 distinct CDR3 sequences, 17% seen once. This clonotype was observed many times. The CDR3 consists of 13 residues. V lost 10 bases to trimming and J lost 1 base, with 14 bases between them. Germline CDR1 reads SNHLY; CDR2 reads FYNNEI. This chain connects TRBV2 to TRBJ2-7; D gene ambiguous. The TCR sequence derives from a man aged 50-59 years with Graves' hyperthyroidism. Input material: blood. The CDR3 sequence is CATTTPYSYEQYF. CDR3 DNA sequence: TGTGCCACTACTACACCTTATTCCTACGAGCAGTACTTC.